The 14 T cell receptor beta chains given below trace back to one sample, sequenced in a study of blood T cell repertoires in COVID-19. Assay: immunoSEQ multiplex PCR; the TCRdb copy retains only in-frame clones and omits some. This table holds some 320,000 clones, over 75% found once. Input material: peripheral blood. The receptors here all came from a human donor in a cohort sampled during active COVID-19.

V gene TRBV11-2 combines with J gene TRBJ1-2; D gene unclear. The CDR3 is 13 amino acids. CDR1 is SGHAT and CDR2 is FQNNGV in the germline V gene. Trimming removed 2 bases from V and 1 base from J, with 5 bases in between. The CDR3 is CASSLNSNYGYTF. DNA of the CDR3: TGTGCCAGCAGCTTAAACAGTAACTATGGCTACACCTTC.

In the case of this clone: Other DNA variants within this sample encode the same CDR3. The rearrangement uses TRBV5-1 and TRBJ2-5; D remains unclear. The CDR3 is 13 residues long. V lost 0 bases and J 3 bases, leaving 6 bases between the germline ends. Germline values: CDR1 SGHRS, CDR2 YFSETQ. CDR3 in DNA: TGCGCCAGCAGCTTGGGCGGCGAAGAGACCCAGTACTTC. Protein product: CASSLGGEETQYF.

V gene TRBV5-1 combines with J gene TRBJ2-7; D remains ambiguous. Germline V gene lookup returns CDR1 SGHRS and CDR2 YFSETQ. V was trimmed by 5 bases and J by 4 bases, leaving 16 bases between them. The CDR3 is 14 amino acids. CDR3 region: CASRALTDEYEQYF. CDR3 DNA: TGCGCCAGCAGAGCTTTAACTGATGAATACGAGCAGTACTTC.

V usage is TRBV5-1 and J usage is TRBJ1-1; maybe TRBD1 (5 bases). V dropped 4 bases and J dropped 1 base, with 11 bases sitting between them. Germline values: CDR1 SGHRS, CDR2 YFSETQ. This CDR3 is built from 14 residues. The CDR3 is CASSPRGENTEAFF. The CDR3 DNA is TGCGCCAGCAGCCCCCGGGGGGAGAACACTGAAGCTTTCTTT.

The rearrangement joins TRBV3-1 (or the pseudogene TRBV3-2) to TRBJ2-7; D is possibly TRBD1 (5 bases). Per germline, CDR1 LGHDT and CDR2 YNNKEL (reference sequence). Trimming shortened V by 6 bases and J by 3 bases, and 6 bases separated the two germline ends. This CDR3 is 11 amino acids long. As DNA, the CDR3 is TGTGCCAGCAGTCAGGGCTACGAGCAGTACTTC. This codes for CASSQGYEQYF.

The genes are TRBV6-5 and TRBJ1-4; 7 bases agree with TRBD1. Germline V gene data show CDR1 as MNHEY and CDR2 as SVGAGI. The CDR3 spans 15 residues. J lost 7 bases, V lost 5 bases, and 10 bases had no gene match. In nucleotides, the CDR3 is TGTGCCAGCAGTCGGGCGAACAGGGGTGGTGAAAAACTGTTTTTT. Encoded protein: CASSRANRGGEKLFF.

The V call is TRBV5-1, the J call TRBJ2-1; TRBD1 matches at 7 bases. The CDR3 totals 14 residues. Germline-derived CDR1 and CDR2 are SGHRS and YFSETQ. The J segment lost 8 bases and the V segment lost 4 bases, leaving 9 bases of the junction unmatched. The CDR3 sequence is CASSNRYRGYEQFF. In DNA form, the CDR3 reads TGCGCCAGCAGCAATCGTTACAGGGGATATGAGCAGTTCTTC.

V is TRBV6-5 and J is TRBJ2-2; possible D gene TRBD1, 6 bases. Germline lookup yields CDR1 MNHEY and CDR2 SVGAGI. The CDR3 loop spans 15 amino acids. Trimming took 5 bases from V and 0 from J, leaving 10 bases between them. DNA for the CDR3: TGTGCCAGCAGTCCGGGACACTCGAACACCGGGGAGCTGTTTTTT. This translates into CASSPGHSNTGELFF.

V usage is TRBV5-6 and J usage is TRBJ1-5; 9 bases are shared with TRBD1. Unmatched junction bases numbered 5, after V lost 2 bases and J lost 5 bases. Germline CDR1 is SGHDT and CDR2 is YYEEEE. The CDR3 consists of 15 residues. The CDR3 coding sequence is TGTGCCAGCAGCTTAAGGGACAGGGCGCATCAGCCCCAGCATTTT. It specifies CASSLRDRAHQPQHF.

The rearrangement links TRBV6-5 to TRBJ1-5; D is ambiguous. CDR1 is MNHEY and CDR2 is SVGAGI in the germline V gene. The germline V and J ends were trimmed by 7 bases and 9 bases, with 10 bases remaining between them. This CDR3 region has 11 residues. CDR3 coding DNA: TGTGCCAGCACCCCCGGTGGGCCCCAGCATTTT. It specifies CASTPGGPQHF.

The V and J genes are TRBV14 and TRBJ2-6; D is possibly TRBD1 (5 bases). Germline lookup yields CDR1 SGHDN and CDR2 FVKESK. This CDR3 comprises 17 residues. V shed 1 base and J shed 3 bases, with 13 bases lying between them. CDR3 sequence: CASSQVLPGFGANVLTF. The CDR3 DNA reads TGTGCCAGCAGCCAAGTTCTCCCAGGGTTTGGGGCCAACGTCCTGACTTTC.

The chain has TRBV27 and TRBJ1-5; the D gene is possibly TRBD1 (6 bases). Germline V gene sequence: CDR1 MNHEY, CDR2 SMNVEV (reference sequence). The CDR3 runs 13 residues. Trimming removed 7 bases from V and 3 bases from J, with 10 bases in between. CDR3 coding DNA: TGTGCCAGCACCCGGGACATCAATCAGCCCCAGCATTTT. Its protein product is CASTRDINQPQHF.

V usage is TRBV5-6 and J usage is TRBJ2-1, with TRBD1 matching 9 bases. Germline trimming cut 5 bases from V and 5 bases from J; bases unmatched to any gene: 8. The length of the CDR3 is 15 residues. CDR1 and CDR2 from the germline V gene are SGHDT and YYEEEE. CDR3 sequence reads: CASSPGTGSDNEQFF. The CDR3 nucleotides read TGTGCCAGCAGTCCGGGGACAGGGAGCGACAATGAGCAGTTCTTC.

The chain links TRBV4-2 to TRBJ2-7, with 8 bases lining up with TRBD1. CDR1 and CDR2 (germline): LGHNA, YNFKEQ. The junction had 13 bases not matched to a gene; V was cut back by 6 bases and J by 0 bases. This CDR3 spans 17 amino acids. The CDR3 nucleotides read TGTGCCAGCAGACGGGAATTAGGGGACAGGAGCTCCTACGAGCAGTACTTC. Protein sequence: CASRRELGDRSSYEQYF.